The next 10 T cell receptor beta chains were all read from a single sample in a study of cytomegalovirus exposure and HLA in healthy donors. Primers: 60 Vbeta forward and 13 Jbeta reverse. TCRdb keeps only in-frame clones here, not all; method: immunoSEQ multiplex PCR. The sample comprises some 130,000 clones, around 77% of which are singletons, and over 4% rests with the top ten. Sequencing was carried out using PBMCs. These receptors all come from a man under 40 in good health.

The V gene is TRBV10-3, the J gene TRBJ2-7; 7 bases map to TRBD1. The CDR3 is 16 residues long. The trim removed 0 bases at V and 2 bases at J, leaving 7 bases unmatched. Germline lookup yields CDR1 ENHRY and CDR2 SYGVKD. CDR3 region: CAISESGRTGTYEQYF. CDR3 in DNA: TGTGCCATCAGTGAGTCCGGGCGGACAGGAACCTACGAGCAGTACTTC.

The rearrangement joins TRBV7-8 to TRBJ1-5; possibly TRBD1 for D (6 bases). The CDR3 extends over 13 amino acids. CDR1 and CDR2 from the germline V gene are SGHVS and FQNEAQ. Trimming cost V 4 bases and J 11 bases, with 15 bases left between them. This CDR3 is CASSYRGGRAQHF. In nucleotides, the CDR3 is TGTGCCAGCAGCTACCGAGGGGGGAGGGCCCAGCATTTT. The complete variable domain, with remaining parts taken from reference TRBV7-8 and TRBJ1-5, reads GAGVSQSPRYKVAKRGQDVALRCDPISGHVSLFWYQQALGQGPEFLTYFQNEAQLDKSGLPSDRFFAERPEGSVSTLKIQRTQQEDSAVYLCASSYRGGRAQHFGDGTRLSIL.

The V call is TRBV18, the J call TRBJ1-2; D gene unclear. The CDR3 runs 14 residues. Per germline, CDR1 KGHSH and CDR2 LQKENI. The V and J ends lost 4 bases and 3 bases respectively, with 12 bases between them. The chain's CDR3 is CASSLLGGDYGYTF. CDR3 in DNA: TGTGCCAGCTCACTACTTGGAGGCGACTATGGCTACACCTTC.

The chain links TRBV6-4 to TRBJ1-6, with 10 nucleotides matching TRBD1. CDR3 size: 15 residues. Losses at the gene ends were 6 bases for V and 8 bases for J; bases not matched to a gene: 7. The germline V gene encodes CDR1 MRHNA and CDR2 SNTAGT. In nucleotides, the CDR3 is TGTGCCAGCAGGACGGGGACAGGGGTTGATTCACCCCTCCACTTT. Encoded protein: CASRTGTGVDSPLHF.

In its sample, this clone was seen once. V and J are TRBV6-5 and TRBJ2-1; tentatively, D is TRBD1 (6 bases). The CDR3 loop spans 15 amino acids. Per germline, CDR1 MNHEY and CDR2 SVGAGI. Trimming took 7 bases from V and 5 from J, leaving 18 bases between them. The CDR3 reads CASKPDGTPNNEQFF. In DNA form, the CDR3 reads TGTGCCAGCAAACCCGACGGGACACCCAACAATGAGCAGTTCTTC.

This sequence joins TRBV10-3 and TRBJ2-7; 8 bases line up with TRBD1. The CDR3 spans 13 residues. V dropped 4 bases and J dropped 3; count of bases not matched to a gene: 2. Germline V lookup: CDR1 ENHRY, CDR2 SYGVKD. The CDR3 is CAISATGGYEQYF. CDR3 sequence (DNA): TGTGCCATCAGTGCCACAGGGGGCTACGAGCAGTACTTC.

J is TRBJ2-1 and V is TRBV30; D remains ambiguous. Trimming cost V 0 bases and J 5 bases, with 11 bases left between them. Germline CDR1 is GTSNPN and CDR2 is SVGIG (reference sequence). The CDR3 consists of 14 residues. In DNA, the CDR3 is TGTGCCTGGAGTGTACTCCCCACGGACAATGAGCAGTTCTTC. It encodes CAWSVLPTDNEQFF.

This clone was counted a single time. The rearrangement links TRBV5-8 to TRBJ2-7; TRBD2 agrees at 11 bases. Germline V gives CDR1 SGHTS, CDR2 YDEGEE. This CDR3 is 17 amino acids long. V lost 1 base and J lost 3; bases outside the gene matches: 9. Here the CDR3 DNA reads TGTGCCAGCAGCTTGAAGGGACTAGCGGATTCCCACTACGAGCAGTACTTC. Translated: CASSLKGLADSHYEQYF.

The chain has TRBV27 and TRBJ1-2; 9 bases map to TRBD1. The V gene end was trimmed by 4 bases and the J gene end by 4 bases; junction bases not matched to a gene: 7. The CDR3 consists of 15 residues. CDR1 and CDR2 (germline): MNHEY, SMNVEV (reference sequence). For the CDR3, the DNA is TGTGCCAGCAGTTCTCGGGACAGGGCCCCCTATGGCTACACCTTC. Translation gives CASSSRDRAPYGYTF.

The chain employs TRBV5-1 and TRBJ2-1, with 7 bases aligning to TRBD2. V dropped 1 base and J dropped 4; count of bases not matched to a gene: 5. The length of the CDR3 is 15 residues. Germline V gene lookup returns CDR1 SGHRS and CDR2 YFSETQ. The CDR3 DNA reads TGCGCCAGCAGCTTGCGCGCGGGAGCTTACAATGAGCAGTTCTTC. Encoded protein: CASSLRAGAYNEQFF.